These T cell receptor beta chains were read from a single sample in a study of blood T cell repertoires in COVID-19. This table comes from immunoSEQ multiplex PCR, and its TCRdb copy is limited to in-frame clones, with some not included. The sample shows 200,000 to 250,000 clones, roughly 86% of them seen only once. Sequencing was performed on peripheral blood. These receptors all come from a woman aged 55-70 years with acute or convalescent COVID-19. Both conserved end residues are part of each CDR3. The order of the fields is CDR3 length, V gene, J gene, D gene, clone size, CDR3 DNA, CDR3 protein. The D gene is left open where the match is weak. Clone size is shown for a subset of rows, as once, few, many or a class of expanded clone.

>15|TRBV3-1/TRBV3-2|TRBJ2-7|.|.
TGTGCCAGCAGCCTTGGGACTTTGAGCTCCTACGAGCAGTACTTC
CASSLGTLSSYEQYF
>14|TRBV25-1|TRBJ2-7|.|few
TGTGCCAGCAGTATGTATTCACTTCAGGACGAGCAGTACTTC
CASSMYSLQDEQYF
>16|TRBV5-8|TRBJ1-2|TRBD1|few
TGTGCCAGCAGCTTGTTACAGGGACAGGGAGACTATGGCTACACCTTC
CASSLLQGQGDYGYTF
>13|TRBV30|TRBJ1-2|.|few
TGTGCCTGGAGTGTAGAGGGTTTACGAGGCTACACCTTC
CAWSVEGLRGYTF
>12|TRBV2|TRBJ1-2|.|.
TGTGCCAGCCGGGGGAGGCTTGTCGGCTACACCTTC
CASRGRLVGYTF
>13|TRBV7-7|TRBJ1-1|TRBD1|.
TGTGCTAGCAGCAGGGACAGGGACACTGAAGCTTTCTTT
CASSRDRDTEAFF
>16|TRBV7-4|TRBJ2-7|TRBD1|.
TGTGCCAGCAGCTGGAACAGGGGGCGCGTATCGTCCGAGCAGTACTTC
CASSWNRGRVSSEQYF
>14|TRBV9|TRBJ2-3|.|.
TGTGCCAGCAGCGTAGGGCAGGCCTCAGATACGCAGTATTTT
CASSVGQASDTQYF
>15|TRBV4-1|TRBJ2-1|.|.
TGCGCCAGCAGCCAATTAATCCTAGGGGCCAATGAGCAGTTCTTC
CASSQLILGANEQFF
>15|TRBV7-8|TRBJ2-1|.|.
TGTGCCAGCAGCACACGGAGGAGCTCCTACAATGAGCAGTTCTTC
CASSTRRSSYNEQFF
>13|TRBV6-5|TRBJ1-1|.|.
TGTGCCAGCAGTTACTCAACAGGAACTGAAGCTTTCTTT
CASSYSTGTEAFF
>15|TRBV5-3|TRBJ1-2|.|.
TGTGCCAGAAGCCCATCGGGGGAGGAGGGATATGGCTACACCTTC
CARSPSGEEGYGYTF
>13|TRBV9|TRBJ1-6|.|.
TGTGCCAGCAGCATAGCGTCTGATTCACCCCTCCACTTT
CASSIASDSPLHF
>16|TRBV9|TRBJ2-5|TRBD1|.
TGTGCCAGCAGCCCAGGGGTGGGACAGGGGGAAGAGACCCAGTACTTC
CASSPGVGQGEETQYF
>15|TRBV6-5|TRBJ1-1|TRBD1|.
TGTGCCAGCAGTTATTCCGGGACAGGGGTGACTGAAGCTTTCTTT
CASSYSGTGVTEAFF
>13|TRBV19|TRBJ2-7|.|.
TGTGCCAGTAGTGTCACGCGCGGGAACGAGCAGTACTTC
CASSVTRGNEQYF
>14|TRBV4-3|TRBJ1-2|TRBD1|.
TGCGCCAGCAGCCGACAGGGGGCGACCTATGGCTACACCTTC
CASSRQGATYGYTF
>12|TRBV7-9|TRBJ1-2|.|.
TGTGCCAGCAGCTTAGGTGAGAGCGGCTACACCTTC
CASSLGESGYTF
>15|TRBV5-1|TRBJ2-7|TRBD1|once
TGCGCCAGCTGCCCTACCGGGACAGGGAGCTACGAGCAGTACTTC
CASCPTGTGSYEQYF
>14|TRBV5-5|TRBJ2-7|.|.
TGTGCCAGCAGCTTCTCAGGGGCCGAATACGAGCAGTACTTC
CASSFSGAEYEQYF
>14|TRBV27|TRBJ2-7|.|.
TGTGCCAGCCGGCAAGGGAGTTCCTCCTACGAGCAGTACTTC
CASRQGSSSYEQYF
>14|TRBV23-1|TRBJ2-1|.|.
TGCGCCAGCAGTCAATCCCCGGGGTACAATGAGCAGTTCTTC
CASSQSPGYNEQFF
>15|TRBV7-2|TRBJ2-5|.|.
TGTGCCAGCAGCCCATTCCAGGGACTGCAAGAGACCCAGTACTTC
CASSPFQGLQETQYF
>14|TRBV19|TRBJ1-1|.|.
TGTGCCAGTAGTATAAGCGGATCTCGGACTGAAGCTTTCTTT
CASSISGSRTEAFF
>18|TRBV18|TRBJ2-3|TRBD2|.
TGTGCCAGCTCACCACTTAATCAGGCTCTAGCGGGAGAAGATACGCAGTATTTT
CASSPLNQALAGEDTQYF
>13|TRBV18|TRBJ1-1|.|.
TGTGCCAGCTCACCGGGGCGTGGAACTGAAGCTTTCTTT
CASSPGRGTEAFF
>13|TRBV6-6|TRBJ1-5|TRBD1|.
TGTGCCAGCCAGGGGGCACTCAATCAGCCCCAGCATTTT
CASQGALNQPQHF
>15|TRBV4-1|TRBJ2-7|TRBD1|once
TGCGCCAGCAGCCACCCAGACAGGGCCAGCTACGAGCAGTACTTC
CASSHPDRASYEQYF
>13|TRBV9|TRBJ2-5|.|few
TGTGCCAGCAGCGTCAGCAGGGAAGAGACCCAGTACTTC
CASSVSREETQYF
>14|TRBV30|TRBJ2-2|.|.
TGTGCCTGGTTAACTAGGCTGAACACCGGGGAGCTGTTTTTT
CAWLTRLNTGELFF
>15|TRBV25-1|TRBJ2-3|.|.
TGTGCCAGCAGTCCAACTACAGGGACCACAGATACGCAGTATTTT
CASSPTTGTTDTQYF
>11|TRBV3-1/TRBV3-2|TRBJ2-1|.|.
TGTGCCAGCAGCCAGGCTAATGAGCAGTTCTTC
CASSQANEQFF
>14|TRBV9|TRBJ2-3|.|.
TGTGCCAGCAGCTCGCGGACTGGCACAGATACGCAGTATTTT
CASSSRTGTDTQYF
>16|TRBV12-5|TRBJ2-7|.|.
TGTGCTAGTGGTTTGGACAGGTCTGGGTTTTACTACGAGCAGTACTTC
CASGLDRSGFYYEQYF
>14|TRBV21-1|TRBJ2-1|.|once
TGTGCCAGTGTGGACTCGAGCTCCTACAATGAGCAGTTCTTC
CASVDSSSYNEQFF
>17|TRBV11-2|TRBJ2-2|.|.
TGTGCCAGCAGCCCCTCGACTATCGGGGGTTCAACCGGGGAGCTGTTTTTT
CASSPSTIGGSTGELFF
>16|TRBV5-1|TRBJ2-7|TRBD2|few
TGCGCCAGCAGCTTGGGGCTAGCGGGAGGGCCTGGCGAGCAGTACTTC
CASSLGLAGGPGEQYF
>14|TRBV29-1|TRBJ1-4|TRBD1|.
TGCAGCGCCTGGACAGGGGGGCTTTCGGAAAAACTGTTTTTT
CSAWTGGLSEKLFF
>16|TRBV13|TRBJ2-3|TRBD2|.
TGTGCCAGCAGCCACCTAGCGGGAGGAGGGTCAGATACGCAGTATTTT
CASSHLAGGGSDTQYF
>14|TRBV5-1|TRBJ1-2|.|once
TGCGCCAGCAGCCCCAGACAGACGAACTATGGCTACACCTTC
CASSPRQTNYGYTF
>12|TRBV12-3/TRBV12-4|TRBJ2-7|.|.
TGTGCCAGCAGTTTTCTAGGTTACGAGCAGTACTTC
CASSFLGYEQYF
>13|TRBV21-1|TRBJ1-5|.|.
TGTGCCAGCAGCAAAGGGTTCAATCGGTCCCAGCATTTT
CASSKGFNRSQHF
>16|TRBV6-6|TRBJ1-6|.|.
TGTGCCAGCAGTTACGACTCTTCTGGTCTTAATTCACCCCTCCACTTT
CASSYDSSGLNSPLHF
>13|TRBV7-3|TRBJ2-2|.|.
TGTGCCAGCAGCTTATCGGGACTTGGGGAGCTGTTTTTT
CASSLSGLGELFF
>14|TRBV5-1|TRBJ2-5|.|once
TGCGCCAGCAGCTGGACTGGAATACAAGAGACCCAGTACTTC
CASSWTGIQETQYF
>15|TRBV28|TRBJ2-3|TRBD2|.
TGTGCCAGCAGCCTGCTAGCGGGGGCTGAAGATACGCAGTATTTT
CASSLLAGAEDTQYF
>14|TRBV6-5|TRBJ1-1|.|once
TGTGCCACTAGGTTTGGGGGCGGCCTAGCTGAAGCTTTCTTT
CATRFGGGLAEAFF
>15|TRBV9|TRBJ2-1|TRBD2|.
TGTGCCAGCAGCGTAGCGCGGGGGGGCTACAATGAGCAGTTCTTC
CASSVARGGYNEQFF
>14|TRBV3-1/TRBV3-2|TRBJ2-1|TRBD2|.
TGTGCCAGTATAGCGGGGGGGCAGGGTAATGAGCAGTTCTTC
CASIAGGQGNEQFF
>13|TRBV7-3|TRBJ1-6|.|.
TGTGCCAGCAGCTTAATCGATAATTCACCCCTCCACTTT
CASSLIDNSPLHF
>14|TRBV11-2|TRBJ1-2|TRBD1|.
TGTGCCAGCAGCTCGGGACAGGCTCCCTATGGCTACACCTTC
CASSSGQAPYGYTF
>13|TRBV7-3|TRBJ2-7|.|.
TGTGCCAGCAGCTTAGGAGGGGGCGACGAGCAGTACTTC
CASSLGGGDEQYF
>15|TRBV6-1|TRBJ1-2|TRBD1|once
TGTGCCAGCAGTGAAATGGGACAGGGATACTATGGCTACACCTTC
CASSEMGQGYYGYTF
>16|TRBV6-1|TRBJ2-7|TRBD1|.
TGTGCCAGCAGTGAACCGCCCGGGACAGGGCCCTACGAGCAGTACTTC
CASSEPPGTGPYEQYF
>14|TRBV19|TRBJ2-7|.|.
TGTGCCAGTAGTCCAGGACAGAGCTCCTACGAGCAGTACTTC
CASSPGQSSYEQYF
>12|TRBV20-1|TRBJ2-3|.|.
TGCAGTGCTAGTCTTTTGACAGATACGCAGTATTTT
CSASLLTDTQYF